The 21 T cell receptor beta chains reported below all come from one sample, sequenced in a study of T-cell reconstitution after alpha-beta-depleted transplantation in children. Molecular barcoding with unique molecular identifiers was used for the TCRbeta library. TCRdb re-derived calls from the PCR reads in MiXCR, one entry per CDR3 protein. This sample has around 29,000 distinct CDR3 sequences; under 8% occur once, and the top ten carry about 7.3%. Source: PBMCs, mostly from graft donor cells, taken 180 days after TCRalphabeta/CD19-depleted stem cell transplant. The receptors derive from a male patient younger than 18 who had a stem cell transplant for acute myeloid leukemia, so the T cells may come from the graft donor.

This clonotype was picked up many times. The chain uses TRBV3-1 and TRBJ2-3; 12 bases agree with TRBD2. Trimming removed 0 bases from V and 5 bases from J; junction bases left unmatched: 3. Germline V gene data show CDR1 as LGHDT and CDR2 as YNNKEL (reference sequence). The CDR3 consists of 16 residues. Here the CDR3 reads CASSQDSGLAGDTQYF. The CDR3 DNA is TGTGCCAGCAGCCAAGATTCGGGACTAGCGGGAGATACGCAGTATTTT.

This clonotype has only one observation. This chain connects TRBV27 to TRBJ1-3; a weak D match, TRBD1 (6 bases). The CDR3 is 18 amino acids. Germline V CDR1 and CDR2: MNHEY, SMNVEV (reference sequence). Between the trimmed V and J ends, which lost 5 bases and 2 bases, there was a span of 22 bases. CDR3 DNA sequence: TGTGCCAGCAGTCTAGCCTACAGGGTTGTAAGGCCTGGAAACACCATATATTTT. Translated: CASSLAYRVVRPGNTIYF.

Relative to its sample, this clonotype is medium-sized. The chain is built from TRBV11-2 and TRBJ1-1; D gene unclear. V lost 0 bases, J lost 4 bases, and 6 bases lay in between. Germline CDR1 reads SGHAT; CDR2 reads FQNNGV. The CDR3 is 13 amino acids. The CDR3 nucleotides are TGTGCCAGCAGCTTAGAAATCTTCACTGAAGCTTTCTTT. Protein product: CASSLEIFTEAFF.

Many counts were recorded for this clonotype. The rearrangement joins TRBV28 to TRBJ1-1, with D tentatively TRBD1 (6 bases). The CDR3 runs 14 residues. Per the germline V gene, CDR1 is MDHEN and CDR2 is SYDVKM. V lost 8 bases and J lost 1, with 14 bases in between. The CDR3 DNA is TGTGCCAGCCGTCGGGGGGGCGAGAACACTGAAGCTTTCTTT. Translation gives CASRRGGENTEAFF.

This clonotype was detected ten times or more. The CDR3 bases are TGTGCCAGCAGCTTTGCAGGTATCACAGATACGCAGTATTTT. Its protein is CASSFAGITDTQYF. This sequence joins TRBV5-4 and TRBJ2-3; D is unresolved. V lost 2 bases and J lost 2, with 9 bases in between. From germline, CDR1 is SGHNT and CDR2 YYREEE (reference sequence). The CDR3 runs to 14 residues.

The table lists this clonotype with many counts. CDR3 nucleotides: TGCAGCGGCTCCCCACTAGCGGGAGACAATGAGCAGTTCTTC. Translation: CSGSPLAGDNEQFF. This rearrangement joins TRBV20-1 to TRBJ2-1; the match to TRBD2 covers 11 bases. Germline V gene lookup returns CDR1 DFQATT and CDR2 SNEGSKA (reference sequence). This CDR3 is 14 amino acids long.

This clonotype was detected ten times or more. The rearrangement links TRBV19 to TRBJ2-6; the match to TRBD1 covers 7 bases. V was clipped by 7 bases and J by 8 bases; unmatched bases: 5. CDR1 is LNHDA and CDR2 is SQIVND in the germline V gene (reference sequence). CDR3 size: 13 residues. As DNA, the CDR3 is TGTGCCAGTAACGACAGGGCATCCAACGTCCTGACTTTC. Translation: CASNDRASNVLTF.

This clonotype has ten or more counts. V usage is TRBV11-2 and J usage is TRBJ2-1, with a possible D match to TRBD2 (5 bases). Germline V gene sequence: CDR1 SGHAT, CDR2 FQNNGV. With 5 bases removed from V and 10 bases from J, the gap between germline ends came to 15 bases. The CDR3 contains 13 residues. The CDR3 loop reads CASSTSPGNEQFF. The CDR3 DNA sequence: TGTGCCAGCAGCACCTCCCCCGGGAACGAGCAGTTCTTC.

This clonotype was observed at least ten times. V gene TRBV9 combines with J gene TRBJ2-7; the D gene is possibly TRBD2 (6 bases). Trimming stripped 0 bases from V and 2 bases from J, with 9 bases between. There are 14 residues in the CDR3. CDR1 and CDR2 from the germline V gene are SGDLS and YYNGEE. In DNA, the CDR3 is TGTGCCAGCAGCGTAGAGCGGGTCCCCTACGAGCAGTACTTC. It codes for CASSVERVPYEQYF.

This clonotype was detected many times. This chain uses TRBV7-9 with TRBJ1-5; the D is unclear. V lost 1 base to trimming and J lost 5 bases, with 3 bases between them. In germline, CDR1 is SEHNR, CDR2 FQNEAQ (reference sequence). The CDR3 consists of 12 residues. In DNA form, the CDR3 reads TGTGCCAGCAGCTTAGTGGATCAGCCCCAGCATTTT. Its protein product is CASSLVDQPQHF.

The table lists this clonotype with a few counts. The rearrangement links TRBV19 to TRBJ1-6, with 7 bases fitting TRBD1. In germline, CDR1 is LNHDA, CDR2 SQIVND (reference sequence). CDR3 size: 15 residues. The J segment lost 2 bases and the V segment lost 4 bases, leaving 2 bases of the junction unmatched. For the CDR3, the DNA is TGTGCCAGTAGTAATACAGGGGCCTATAATTCACCCCTCCACTTT. The encoded protein is CASSNTGAYNSPLHF.

The sample holds many counts of this clonotype. The chain uses TRBV3-1 and TRBJ1-1; 7 nucleotides align to TRBD1. Germline CDR1 reads LGHDT; CDR2 reads YNNKEL (reference sequence). The CDR3 length is 15 residues. With 3 bases clipped from V and 1 base from J, the junction kept 5 bases outside the gene matches. CDR3 protein: CASSHGQATNTEAFF. DNA for the CDR3: TGTGCCAGCAGCCACGGACAGGCTACGAACACTGAAGCTTTCTTT.

This clonotype was seen ten or more times. This sequence joins TRBV29-1 and TRBJ1-2; D gene ambiguous. This CDR3 has 9 amino acids. Trimming took 3 bases from V and 8 from J, leaving 4 bases between them. The germline V gene encodes CDR1 SQVTM and CDR2 ANQGSEA. The CDR3 coding sequence is TGCAGCGTTGACCCCGGCTACACCTTC. Translated, it gives CSVDPGYTF.

The chain employs TRBV28 and TRBJ1-6; a possible D gene is TRBD1 (5 bases). From germline, CDR1 is MDHEN and CDR2 SYDVKM. The CDR3 extends over 12 amino acids. V was cut by 4 bases and J by 11 bases, with 9 bases left in between. The CDR3 DNA reads TGTGCCAGCAGTTCAGGGCCACCACCCCTCCACTTT. It yields the protein CASSSGPPPLHF.

This clonotype has at least ten counts. This rearrangement joins TRBV5-6 to TRBJ2-3, with TRBD2 matching 14 bases. Germline values: CDR1 SGHDT, CDR2 YYEEEE. Germline trimming cut 5 bases from V and 8 bases from J; bases unmatched to any gene: 7. The length of the CDR3 is 15 residues. The CDR3 region is CASSGGLAGVGTQYF. Here the CDR3 DNA reads TGTGCCAGCAGTGGGGGACTAGCGGGAGTGGGTACGCAGTATTTT. Full variable domain (remainder filled in from reference TRBV5-6 and TRBJ2-3): DAGVTQSPTHLIKTRGQQVTLRCSPKSGHDTVSWYQQALGQGPQFIFQYYEEEERQRGNFPDRFSGHQFPNYSSELNVNALLLGDSALYLCASSGGLAGVGTQYFGPGTRLTVL.

This clonotype was seen repeatedly, ten times or more. CDR3 amino acids: CATSDLTPTGELFF. CDR3 nucleotide sequence: TGTGCCACCAGTGATTTGACACCAACCGGGGAGCTGTTTTTT. V is TRBV24-1 and J is TRBJ2-2; D call uncertain. V was pared by 0 bases and J by 5 bases, with 6 bases between. Germline V CDR1 and CDR2: KGHDR, SFDVKD. The CDR3 consists of 14 residues.

This rearrangement joins TRBV9 to TRBJ2-1, with TRBD2 matching 12 bases. Germline V gene lookup returns CDR1 SGDLS and CDR2 YYNGEE. The CDR3 runs 15 residues. The V and J ends lost 0 bases and 9 bases, in that order; junction bases with no gene match: 4. This CDR3 reads CASSVGTSGIGEQFF. For the CDR3, the DNA is TGTGCCAGCAGCGTAGGGACTAGCGGGATTGGTGAGCAGTTCTTC.

The V gene is TRBV28, the J gene TRBJ1-2; no clear D. V dropped 3 bases and J dropped 4 bases, with 12 bases sitting between them. Germline CDR1 reads MDHEN; CDR2 reads SYDVKM. This CDR3 comprises 14 residues. The CDR3 DNA is TGTGCCAGCAGTTTCGCAAGGGCCGGCTATGGCTACACCTTC. Its protein is CASSFARAGYGYTF.

The chain has TRBV19 and TRBJ1-1; 7 bases map to TRBD1. Germline loops: CDR1 LNHDA, CDR2 SQIVND (reference sequence). The CDR3 spans 13 residues. V shed 5 bases and J 5 bases; nucleotides not matched to a gene: 5. The CDR3 region has the DNA TGTGCCAGTAGTCTAGCAGGGGGGACTGAAGCTTTCTTT. It is translated as CASSLAGGTEAFF. The variable domain in full, completed from reference TRBV19 and TRBJ1-1, reads DGGITQSPKYLFRKEGQNVTLSCEQNLNHDAMYWYRQDPGQGLRLIYYSQIVNDFQKGDIAEGYSVSREKKESFPLTVTSAQKNPTAFYLCASSLAGGTEAFFGQGTRLTVV.

This clonotype was counted ten times or more. The chain combines TRBV7-9 with TRBJ2-5; perhaps TRBD2 as D (6 bases). This CDR3 has 14 amino acids. The germline V gene has CDR1 SEHNR and CDR2 FQNEAQ (reference sequence). Deletions cut 5 bases from V and 1 base from J, with 11 bases between. CDR3 coding DNA: TGTGCCAGCAGCCTGGAGGGATTCCAAGAGACCCAGTACTTC. It codes for CASSLEGFQETQYF.

The chain carries TRBV29-1 and TRBJ2-3, with 7 bases aligning to TRBD2. This CDR3 contains 15 residues. CDR1 and CDR2 from the germline V gene are SQVTM and ANQGSEA. Losses at the gene ends were 2 bases for V and 4 bases for J; bases not matched to a gene: 9. CDR3 sequence reads: CSVEPRAGAADTQYF. CDR3 nucleotides: TGCAGCGTTGAACCCCGCGCGGGAGCCGCAGATACGCAGTATTTT.